This T cell receptor (beta chain) stems from a study of CD8 T cells in Susac syndrome. This CDR3 contains 14 residues. With 6 bases clipped from V and 3 bases from J, the junction kept 4 bases outside the gene matches. CDR1 is DFQATT and CDR2 is SNEGSKA in the germline V gene (reference sequence). Sequencing of TCR beta was undertaken in CD8+ and CD4+ T cells derived from blood. TEMRA cells were enriched by FACS, while CD8+ and CD4+ T cells were obtained through a negative isolation that was performed magnetically. An input of 0.5 to 1 ug of RNA was subjected to reverse transcription using random hexamers. MiXCR, run by TCRdb on the immunoSEQ multiplex PCR reads, gives a single entry per CDR3 protein. The sample contains 200,000 to 250,000 distinct CDR3 sequences, roughly 96% of which appear only once.

The TCR was taken from a human donor with multiple sclerosis. The chain uses TRBV20-1 and TRBJ2-1; the match to TRBD2 covers 11 bases. Specimen: CD4+ T cells from PBMCs. The CDR3 DNA sequence: TGCAGTGCCCGCGGACTAGCGGGCTACAATGAGCAGTTCTTC. This gives the protein CSARGLAGYNEQFF.